The present T cell receptor (beta chain) was sequenced within a study of CD8 T cells in Susac syndrome (dated by TCRdb to between 2019 and 2020). Background for the entire study: The study used repertoire sequencing to test whether antigen drove CD8+ T cell activation and differentiation in Susac syndrome. The clonality of the CD8+ T cell repertoire was compared across approximately eleven healthy donors, around 14 Susac syndrome patients and around 15 multiple sclerosis patients.

What the work shows at the level of the full study, not this receptor alone: The number of individuals in the TCR sequencing and HLA analysis was acknowledged as relatively small.

This clonotype has just a few counts. The antigen this receptor binds is unknown. The input lacks base qualities; no much larger clone sits a single base away. High-throughput TCR beta sequencing profiled peripheral blood CD8+ and CD4+ T cells from healthy donors, Susac syndrome patients and multiple sclerosis patients. Multiple sclerosis controls were treatment-naive patients with stable or active relapsing-remitting disease fulfilling revised McDonald criteria. CD8+ TEMRA cells were enriched by FACS, while bulk CD8+ and CD4+ T cells were purified by magnetic negative isolation. Blood was collected in EDTA tubes and processed within 24 hours, with PBMCs isolated through density gradient centrifugation. PBMCs intended for TCR sequencing were cryopreserved in liquid nitrogen and were subsequently thawed in a 37 degrees C water bath. The sorted or isolated CD4+, CD8+ and CD8+ TEMRA cells had a purity of 90% or higher.

RNA was extracted using the RNeasy kit, and about 0.45 to 1 microgram was reverse transcribed with random hexamers. The immunoSEQ multiplex PCR assay, which covers 54 Vbeta and 13 Jbeta segments, was used to amplify TCR beta CDR3 regions. PCR amplification bias was corrected by using a synthetic template baseline for primer optimization and computational correction. Processing in the source paper ran as follows. Reads were annotated to V, D and J genes according to IMGT and were analyzed with immunoSEQ Analyzer, with only productive sequences retained. To calculate clonality, Shannon entropy was normalized by log2 of the number of productive unique sequences and then subtracted from one. For each patient and control, public and private clones were evaluated among the 100 most prevalent clones. Clones were defined as Susac-specific when absent from the healthy and MS cohorts, from fewer than 1,300 published viral clones and from other ImmuneACCESS disease sequences. In TCRdb, the public reads were trimmed at Q25 with fastp and aligned with MiXCR, with productive beta chains retained. CDR3 protein duplicates are merged, each entry listing the most common genes and DNA. The V and J calls reflect TCRdb's pipeline rather than the authors' work. The sample includes some 150,000 distinct CDR3 sequences, with around 95% observed a single time. The ten largest make up about 0.15% of the sample.

The CDR3 holds 12 amino acids from the cysteine to the phenylalanine. Only CDR3 DNA is held: 36 bases, read in frame from base 1. Reading the germline V gene (reference sequence) gives CDR1 PRHDT and CDR2 FYEKMQ. V is reduced by 3 bases and J by 0 bases, leaving a spacing of 2 bases between them. The sequence joins TRBV13 to TRBJ1-1, with no confident D gene call. Sequences were obtained from CD8+ T cells from PBMCs. This sequence was found in a human donor with multiple sclerosis. The nucleotides read TGTGCCAGCAGCTTTATGAACACTGAAGCTTTCTTT. Its coded protein is CASSFMNTEAFF. The full variable domain, completed from the reference TRBV13 and TRBJ1-1 proteins outside the CDR3, reads AAGVIQSPRHLIKEKRETATLKCYPIPRHDTVYWYQQGPGQDPQFLISFYEKMQSDKGSIPDRFSAQQFSDYHSELNMSSLELGDSALYFCASSFMNTEAFFGQGTRLTVV.